These 21 T cell receptor beta chains came from one sample sequenced in a study of T cells in Graves' hyperthyroidism and ophthalmopathy. TCR beta CDR3 sequences were amplified from RNA transcripts. TCR CDR3 underwent first-round RT-PCR with the HTBI primer set. MiXCR, applied by TCRdb to the multiplex PCR reads, yields one record per CDR3 protein. The sample records a few hundred thousand distinct CDR3 sequences, about a sixth being singletons. The sequenced material came from blood. The receptors come from a woman aged 40 to 50 with Graves' ophthalmopathy.

This clonotype came up many times. The V and J genes are TRBV30 and TRBJ1-3; D may be TRBD1 (6 bases). The germline V gene has CDR1 GTSNPN and CDR2 SVGIG (reference sequence). The CDR3 loop spans 12 amino acids. The V end was cut by 5 bases, the J end by 2 bases, with 7 bases between. Written as DNA, the CDR3 is TGTGCCTGGGGACAGACTGGAAACACCATATATTTT. Protein sequence: CAWGQTGNTIYF.

On this clonotype: A much larger clone is a single base away; this may be a read error. The J gene is TRBJ2-7, the V gene TRBV27, with D unresolved. V lost 5 bases and J 5 bases, leaving 16 bases between the germline ends. This CDR3 contains 14 residues. In germline, CDR1 is MNHEY, CDR2 SMNVEV (reference sequence). The CDR3 sequence: CASSPRLPGDEQYF. CDR3 DNA: TGTGCCAGCAGTCCCAGACTCCCTGGGGACGAGCAGTACTTC.

This clonotype was observed many times. The chain joins TRBV20-1 to TRBJ2-5; 9 bases are shared with TRBD2. The CDR3 covers 17 residues. Per the germline V gene, CDR1 is DFQATT and CDR2 is SNEGSKA (reference sequence). The ends lost 2 bases at V and 1 base at J; junction bases unmatched: 11. The CDR3 region has the DNA TGCAGTGCTAGACCTTTTTTGGTAGCGGGAGTCCAAGAGACCCAGTACTTC. Translating gives CSARPFLVAGVQETQYF.

This clonotype has at least ten counts. The rearrangement uses TRBV29-1 and TRBJ1-2; D unresolved. Germline CDR1 reads SQVTM; CDR2 reads ANQGSEA. V was shortened by 4 bases and J by 3 bases, with 6 bases between the two germline ends. CDR3 length: 11 amino acids. As DNA, the CDR3 is TGCAGCGTTGGGGCAGACTATGGCTACACCTTC. Translation gives CSVGADYGYTF.

This clonotype was observed many times. V is TRBV9 and J is TRBJ2-7, with TRBD1 matching 10 bases. Germline lookup yields CDR1 SGDLS and CDR2 YYNGEE. Trimming at V came to 0 bases and at J to 6 bases, leaving 6 bases not matched to a gene. This CDR3 comprises 15 residues. CDR3 protein: CASSVEGTGALEQYF. CDR3 sequence (DNA): TGTGCCAGCAGCGTAGAAGGGACAGGGGCCCTCGAGCAGTACTTC.

Many counts were recorded for this clonotype. The chain recombines TRBV5-5 with TRBJ1-1, with 8 bases identical to TRBD1. With V trimmed by 4 bases and J by 4 bases, 6 bases remained unmatched. This CDR3 comprises 14 residues. CDR1 and CDR2 (germline): SGHKS, YYEKEE (reference sequence). The CDR3 DNA reads as TGTGCCAGCAGCAAGGACAGGGTGGTCACTGAAGCTTTCTTT. Translated, it gives CASSKDRVVTEAFF.

This clonotype has at least ten counts. The genes are TRBV12-3 or TRBV12-4 and TRBJ2-7; D may be TRBD2 (7 bases). This CDR3 is built from 15 residues. Trimming shortened V by 0 bases and J by 6 bases, and 15 bases separated the two germline ends. DNA for the CDR3: TGTGCCAGCAGTTTAGCGGCCGGAGGGGGGGGCGAGCAGTACTTC. It yields the protein CASSLAAGGGGEQYF.

V and J are TRBV20-1 and TRBJ2-5; 10 bases are shared with TRBD2. The germline gives CDR1 DFQATT, CDR2 SNEGSKA (reference sequence). V lost 2 bases, J lost 13 bases, and 10 bases stayed unmatched. The CDR3 contains 13 residues. The CDR3 sequence: CSARFPAGGPLYF. The DNA for the CDR3 is TGCAGTGCTAGATTTCCAGCGGGGGGGCCCCTGTACTTC.

Concerning this clonotype: A read error may produce the germline difference seen at one junction end. The gene calls are TRBV7-8 and TRBJ2-5, with D unclear. The CDR3 consists of 15 residues. Germline assignment: CDR1 SGHVS and CDR2 FQNEAQ. The CDR3 DNA follows: TGTGCCAGCAGCAGAACTCGCCAGTACCAAGAGACCCGGTACTTC. It translates to CASSRTRQYQETRYF.

This clonotype was found many times. The chain recombines TRBV29-1 with TRBJ1-5; 8 bases map to TRBD1. The germline gives CDR1 SQVTM, CDR2 ANQGSEA. The length of the CDR3 is 14 residues. Trimming removed 6 bases from V and 5 bases from J; junction bases left unmatched: 9. Written as DNA, the CDR3 is TGCAGCGTCCTGACAGGGGATTCATATCAGCCCCAGCATTTT. Protein product: CSVLTGDSYQPQHF.

The chain combines TRBV28 with TRBJ2-7; weak D call: TRBD2 (5 bases). The CDR3 runs to 16 residues. Trimming removed 6 bases at V and 5 bases at J, with 23 bases between. Germline-derived CDR1 and CDR2 are MDHEN and SYDVKM. The CDR3 sequence: CASSQKAVLKINEQYF. The CDR3 DNA follows: TGTGCCAGCAGCCAAAAAGCGGTCTTAAAAATCAACGAGCAGTACTTC.

The table lists this clonotype with many counts. This rearrangement joins TRBV2 to TRBJ2-3; D is ambiguous. V shed 7 bases and J shed 2 bases, with 13 bases lying between them. Germline lookup yields CDR1 SNHLY and CDR2 FYNNEI. This CDR3 is 14 amino acids long. The CDR3 DNA is TGTGCCAGCAATTCCATCGGATCCACAGATACGCAGTATTTT. Its protein product is CASNSIGSTDTQYF.

This clonotype was seen at least ten times. The CDR3 DNA follows: TGTGCCACCCAGAAGCGTAGCTCCTACGAGCAGTACTTC. Its translation: CATQKRSSYEQYF. The chain uses TRBV15 and TRBJ2-7; D unclear. Per germline, CDR1 LNHNV and CDR2 YYDKDF (reference sequence). The CDR3 spans 13 residues. V was cut by 8 bases and J by 0 bases, with 11 bases left in between. Full variable domain (remainder filled in from reference TRBV15 and TRBJ2-7): DAMVIQNPRYQVTQFGKPVTLSCSQTLNHNVMYWYQQKSSQAPKLLFHYYDKDFNNEADTPDNFQSRRPNTSFCFLDIRSPGLGDTAMYLCATQKRSSYEQYFGPGTRLTVT.

Many counts were recorded for this clonotype. The chain is built from TRBV20-1 and TRBJ2-7; 7 bases match TRBD2. Germline V gene data show CDR1 as DFQATT and CDR2 as SNEGSKA (reference sequence). The CDR3 sequence is 14 residues long. Trimming at V came to 5 bases and at J to 3 bases, leaving 10 bases not matched to a gene. CDR3 bases: TGCAGTGCTGAAATAGCGGGTACACTCTACGAGCAGTACTTC. Translation gives CSAEIAGTLYEQYF.

There are many counts of this clonotype. V is TRBV28 and J is TRBJ1-2, with 9 bases matching TRBD1. This CDR3 spans 15 amino acids. CDR1 and CDR2 (germline): MDHEN, SYDVKM. V shed 8 bases, J shed 3 bases, and the junction held 10 bases outside the gene matches. This CDR3 reads CASFSPGQGHYGYTF. The DNA of the CDR3 is TGTGCCAGCTTTTCGCCGGGACAGGGACACTATGGCTACACCTTC.

This clonotype was recorded at least ten times. The chain employs TRBV20-1 and TRBJ2-7, with D possibly matching TRBD2 (6 bases). The CDR3 runs 13 residues. The V end was cut by 3 bases, the J end by 4 bases, with 13 bases between. Germline-derived CDR1 and CDR2 are DFQATT and SNEGSKA (reference sequence). The chain's CDR3 is CSARPLATYEQYF. CDR3 DNA: TGCAGTGCTAGGCCGCTAGCGACATACGAGCAGTACTTC.

This sequence joins TRBV12-3 or TRBV12-4 and TRBJ2-2, with D perhaps TRBD1 (6 bases). The CDR3 totals 16 residues. V lost 7 bases and J 6 bases, leaving 21 bases between the germline ends. This CDR3 is CASKMDIGKGAGELFF. CDR3 sequence (DNA): TGTGCCAGCAAAATGGACATAGGGAAGGGGGCCGGGGAGCTGTTTTTT.

The chain uses TRBV6-1 and TRBJ2-6, with D tentatively TRBD1 or TRBD2 (5 bases each). Per germline, CDR1 MNHNS and CDR2 SASEGT. The CDR3 runs to 15 residues. Deletions cut 8 bases from V and 0 bases from J, with 11 bases between. CDR3 in amino acids: CASRRGFSGANVLTF. In DNA form, the CDR3 reads TGTGCCAGCCGTCGGGGCTTCTCTGGGGCCAACGTCCTGACTTTC.

This clonotype has a count of ten or more. The V gene is TRBV12-3 or TRBV12-4, the J gene TRBJ2-7, with D tentatively TRBD1 (6 bases). Trimming took off 6 bases at V and 0 bases at J, with 12 bases between the two ends. The CDR3 extends over 14 amino acids. As DNA, the CDR3 is TGTGCCAGCAGCCCCCTGGGGGCCTCCTACGAGCAGTACTTC. This codes for CASSPLGASYEQYF.

This clonotype appeared a few times. The rearrangement links TRBV28 to TRBJ2-7; 12 positions agree with TRBD2. Per germline, CDR1 MDHEN and CDR2 SYDVKM. The CDR3 has 14 amino acids. Trimming cost V 5 bases and J 7 bases; bases outside gene matches: 6. CDR3 in amino acids: CASSLAGGPREQYF. DNA of the CDR3: TGTGCCAGCAGTCTAGCGGGAGGGCCGAGGGAGCAGTACTTC.

This clonotype occurred many times. The CDR3 is CASSYGAREGEQYF. CDR3 in DNA: TGTGCCAGCAGTTACGGGGCCCGGGAGGGAGAGCAGTACTTC. V gene TRBV6-5 combines with J gene TRBJ2-7, with TRBD2 identical over 8 bases. V was clipped by 2 bases and J by 7 bases; unmatched bases: 7. Germline V gives CDR1 MNHEY, CDR2 SVGAGI. The CDR3 totals 14 residues.